This paragraph covers one T cell receptor beta chain sequence. MiXCR, applied by TCRdb to the reads, yields one record per CDR3 protein. This sample carries under 850,000 distinct CDR3 sequences, less than 40% of them seen once, and the ten largest clones take around 2.8%. These data come from a study of T cell repertoires in cytomegalovirus infection. Per the germline V gene, CDR1 is MNHEY and CDR2 is SMNVEV (reference sequence). The V end lost 5 bases, the J end lost 4 bases, and 21 bases lay between the germline ends. This CDR3 is built from 16 residues. The sequence was obtained from a human donor in good health (CMV status not recorded). Some clones in this sample may be carry-over from other donors' samples. Sequenced: PBMCs. This chain uses TRBV27 with TRBJ2-7; D call uncertain. CDR3 coding DNA: TGTGCCAGCAGTACCTCCCAGGAAGGTGTCGGGTACGAGCAGTACTTC. It specifies CASSTSQEGVGYEQYF.